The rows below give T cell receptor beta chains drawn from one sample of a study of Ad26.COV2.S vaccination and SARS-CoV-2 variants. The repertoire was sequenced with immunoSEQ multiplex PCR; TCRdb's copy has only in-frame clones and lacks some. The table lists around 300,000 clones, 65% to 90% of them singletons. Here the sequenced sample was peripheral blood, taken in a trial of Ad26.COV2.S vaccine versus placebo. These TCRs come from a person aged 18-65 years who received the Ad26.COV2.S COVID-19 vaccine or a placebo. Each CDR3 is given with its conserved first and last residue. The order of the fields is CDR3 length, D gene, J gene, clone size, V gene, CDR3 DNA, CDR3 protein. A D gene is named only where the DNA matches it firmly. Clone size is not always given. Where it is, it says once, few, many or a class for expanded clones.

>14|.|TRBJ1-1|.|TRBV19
TGTGCCAGTAGAGGCACAGGGAGGAACACTGAAGCTTTCTTT
CASRGTGRNTEAFF
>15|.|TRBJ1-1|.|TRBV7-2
TGTGCCAGCAGCTTTAACCCCGGCAGGGACACTGAAGCTTTCTTT
CASSFNPGRDTEAFF
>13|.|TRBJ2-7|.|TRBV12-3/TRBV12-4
TGTGCCAGCAGTGAGAGGGACTTCCTCGGGCAGTACTTC
CASSERDFLGQYF
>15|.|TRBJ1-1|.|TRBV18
TGTGCCAGCTCACCACCCGACACCGGGAACACTGAAGCTTTCTTT
CASSPPDTGNTEAFF
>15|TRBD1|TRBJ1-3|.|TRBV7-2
TGTGCCAGCAGCACCACAGGGGCCTCTGGAAACACCATATATTTT
CASSTTGASGNTIYF
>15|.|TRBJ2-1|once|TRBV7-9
TGTGCCAGCAGACCCCGGGTAGTACTCTACAATGAGCAGTTCTTC
CASRPRVVLYNEQFF
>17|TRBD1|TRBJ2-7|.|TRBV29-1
TGCAGCGTTGATGGCAGAATGACAGGGAACGTACTTGACGAGCAGTACTTC
CSVDGRMTGNVLDEQYF
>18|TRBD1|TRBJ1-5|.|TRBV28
TGTGCCAGCACGGGGGGCGTTGGGACAGGGTATAGCAATCAGCCCCAGCATTTT
CASTGGVGTGYSNQPQHF
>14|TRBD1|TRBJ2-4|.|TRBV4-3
TGCGCCAGCAGCCCCAGGGGGCATCTCGGCATTCAGTACTTC
CASSPRGHLGIQYF
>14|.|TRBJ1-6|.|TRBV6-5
TGTGCCAGCGAGTCGGGCTCCTATAATTCACCCCTCCACTTT
CASESGSYNSPLHF
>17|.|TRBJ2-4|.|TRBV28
TGTGCCAGCAGTTTAAGGGGGGCCGGGGAAGCCAAAAACATTCAGTACTTC
CASSLRGAGEAKNIQYF
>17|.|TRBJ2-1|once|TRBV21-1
TGTGCCAGCGACGGGACTAGCGGGGCCAAGATCCCCAATGAGCAGTTCTTC
CASDGTSGAKIPNEQFF
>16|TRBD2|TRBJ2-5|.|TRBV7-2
TGTGCCAGCAGGAAGCCGGGACTAGCGGGAGGAGAGACCCAGTACTTC
CASRKPGLAGGETQYF
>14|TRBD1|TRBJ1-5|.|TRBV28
TGTGCCAGCAGTTTAATGGACAGGGATCAGCCCCAGCATTTT
CASSLMDRDQPQHF
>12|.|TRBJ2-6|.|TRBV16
TGTGCCAGCAGCCGGGGGGCCAACGTCCTGACTTTC
CASSRGANVLTF
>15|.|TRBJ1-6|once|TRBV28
TGTGCCAGCAGTAAGCGGACAGCCTATAATTCACCCCTCCACTTT
CASSKRTAYNSPLHF
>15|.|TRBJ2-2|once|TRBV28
TGTGCCAGCTCAAGGGCCAGTCAGGGCCCCGGGGAGCTGTTTTTT
CASSRASQGPGELFF
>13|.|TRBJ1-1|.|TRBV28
TGTGCCAGCAGATCGGGGGGGAACACTGAAGCTTTCTTT
CASRSGGNTEAFF
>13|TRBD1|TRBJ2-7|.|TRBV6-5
TGTGCCAGCACTGGACAGGGGGCTGGTGAGCAGTACTTC
CASTGQGAGEQYF
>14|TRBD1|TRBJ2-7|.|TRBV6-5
TGTGCCAGCAGTTACTCTGACAGGGTCTCCGAGCAGTACTTC
CASSYSDRVSEQYF
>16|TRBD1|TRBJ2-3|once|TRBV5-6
TGTGCCAGCAGCCCAGACAGGGGGAGGAGGACAGATACGCAGTATTTT
CASSPDRGRRTDTQYF
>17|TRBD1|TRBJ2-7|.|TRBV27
TGTGCCAGCAGTTCGCCCCGGACAGGGACACATACCTACGAGCAGTACTTC
CASSSPRTGTHTYEQYF
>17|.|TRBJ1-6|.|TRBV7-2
TGTGCCAGCAGCCCGTATCCGGGACAAGGAGATAATTCACCCCTCCACTTT
CASSPYPGQGDNSPLHF
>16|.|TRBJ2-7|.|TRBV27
TGTGCCAGCAGAGAACCAGACAGCGGGTGTCTTTACGAGCAGTACTTC
CASREPDSGCLYEQYF
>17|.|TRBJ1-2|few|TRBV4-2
TGTGCCAGCAGCCAAGATGGGGATAGGGGCCCTAACTATGGCTACACCTTC
CASSQDGDRGPNYGYTF
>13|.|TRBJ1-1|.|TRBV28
TGTGCCAGCAGTTTAACGGTGAACACTGAAGCTTTCTTT
CASSLTVNTEAFF
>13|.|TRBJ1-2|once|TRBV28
TGTGCCAGCAGTTTATTCAGGGGCTATGGCTACACCTTC
CASSLFRGYGYTF
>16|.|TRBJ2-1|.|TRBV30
TGTGCCTGGAGTAAGGGGAGCGGGCTTTCCTACAATGAGCAGTTCTTC
CAWSKGSGLSYNEQFF
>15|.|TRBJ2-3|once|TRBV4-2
TGTGCCAGCAGCCAAGTCTCTAGCAGCACAGATACGCAGTATTTT
CASSQVSSSTDTQYF
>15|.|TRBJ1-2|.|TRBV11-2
TGTGCCAGCAGCTTAGAGGGACGGGGCGACTATGGCTACACCTTC
CASSLEGRGDYGYTF
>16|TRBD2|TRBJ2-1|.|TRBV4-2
TGTGCCAGCAGCCAGGACCTAGCGGGAGGGGACAATGAGCAGTTCTTC
CASSQDLAGGDNEQFF
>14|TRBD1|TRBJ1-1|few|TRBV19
TGTGCCAGTAGTATAGATGGAGGGGGCAGGCGAGCTTTCTTT
CASSIDGGGRRAFF
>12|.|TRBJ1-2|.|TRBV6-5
TGTGCCAGCACCACGGGGGACGGGGGCTACACCTTC
CASTTGDGGYTF
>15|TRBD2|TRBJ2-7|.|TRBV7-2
TGTGCCAGCATGTTGGCCGAAGCGGGGCCCTACGAGCAGTACTTC
CASMLAEAGPYEQYF
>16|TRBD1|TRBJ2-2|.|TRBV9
TGTGCCAGCAAAAAGGAGACAGGGACGGGCACCGGGGAGCTGTTTTTT
CASKKETGTGTGELFF
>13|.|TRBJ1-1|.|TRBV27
TGTGCCAGCAGGGAGCGTGGGAACACTGAAGCTTTCTTT
CASRERGNTEAFF
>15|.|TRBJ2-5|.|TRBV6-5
TGTGCCAGCAGTACTGGACGAGGGTTCGGGGAGACCCAGTACTTC
CASSTGRGFGETQYF
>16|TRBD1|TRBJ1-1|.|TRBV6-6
TGTGCCAGCAGTTACCCCGGACAGGGGGCCTACACTGAAGCTTTCTTT
CASSYPGQGAYTEAFF
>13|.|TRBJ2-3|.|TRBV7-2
TGTGCCAGCAGCTTAAATAACCTAGATACGCAGTATTTT
CASSLNNLDTQYF
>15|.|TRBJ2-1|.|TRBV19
TGTGCCAGTAGCCAAAGGGAGCCGGGCTACAATGAGCAGTTCTTC
CASSQREPGYNEQFF
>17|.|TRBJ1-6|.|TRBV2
TGTGCCAGCAGTGAGAGGGAGACAGAGAGCTATAATTCACCCCTCCACTTT
CASSERETESYNSPLHF
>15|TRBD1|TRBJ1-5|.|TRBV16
TGTGCCAGCAGCCAATCGGGACAGGGAAGTCAGCCCCAGCATTTT
CASSQSGQGSQPQHF
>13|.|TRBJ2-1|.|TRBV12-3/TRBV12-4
TGTGCCAGCAGTTTAGGGAGAGGAAATGAGCAGTTCTTC
CASSLGRGNEQFF
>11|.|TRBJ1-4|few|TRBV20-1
TGCAGTGCCTTACAGGGAGAAAAACTGTTTTTT
CSALQGEKLFF
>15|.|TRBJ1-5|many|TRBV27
TGTGCCAGCAGTTTGGGAGGGATCGGGAATCAGCCCCAGCATTTT
CASSLGGIGNQPQHF
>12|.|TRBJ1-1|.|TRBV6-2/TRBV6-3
TGTGCCAGCAGCCCCCCCCGCGGAGAAGCTTTCTTT
CASSPPRGEAFF
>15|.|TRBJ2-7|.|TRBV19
TGTGCCAGTAGTAGGAGAACGGGGAATTCCTACGAGCAGTACTTC
CASSRRTGNSYEQYF
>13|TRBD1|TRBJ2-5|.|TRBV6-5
TGTGCCAGCAGCCGGACAGGGAGAGAGACCCAGTACTTC
CASSRTGRETQYF